This T cell receptor (beta chain) is from a study of blood T cell repertoires in COVID-19. Study summary: Nucleic acid was either cDNA or gDNA, and it came from T cells, B-cell-depleted T cells, or PBMCs.

In the study's own analysis: Reference gene primers were amplified, and this amplification served to estimate nucleated cell counts. Assay used: immunoSEQ multiplex PCR; TCRdb lists only in-frame clones, some missing. From that table come the V and J calls and clone size; the DNA was used to work out D and trimming. The repertoire consists of some 160,000 clones, with about four fifths occurring once and the leading ten covering approximately 2%. The TCR sequence derives from a woman of 80 years or more with acute or convalescent COVID-19. The sequencing sample was made of peripheral blood.

CDR3 sequence (DNA): TGCAGCCTATCAGCGGGAGTCGGCACAGATACGCAGTATTTT. As protein: CSLSAGVGTDTQYF. The V gene is TRBV29-1, the J gene TRBJ2-3; TRBD2 matches at 8 bases. J was trimmed by 1 base and V by 8 bases; bases with no gene match: 8. Germline V gene sequence: CDR1 SQVTM, CDR2 ANQGSEA. The CDR3 covers 14 residues.